A selection of T cell receptor beta chains follows, all from one sample in a study of blood T cells in healthy people across ages. TCRdb reanalysed the 5' RACE reads using MiXCR and keeps one entry per CDR3 protein. The sample contains about 730,000 distinct CDR3 sequences, roughly two fifths of which appear only once. The sample consisted of blood. These receptors all come from a woman aged 60 to 75 in good health. CDR3s include the opening cysteine and the closing phenylalanine or tryptophan. D genes are given only for firm matches. Clone size is given for some rows only: seen once, a few or many times, or a class if the clone is expanded.

j_call	d_call	v_call	clone_size	cdr3_nt	cdr3_aa
TRBJ2-4	TRBD2	TRBV6-5	NA	TGTGCCAGCAGCCTAGCGGGAGGGCCTTCGATCGGGCAGTACTTC	CASSLAGGPSIGQYF
TRBJ1-1	NA	TRBV29-1	NA	TGCAGCGTTGATGGCCCTGGGAACACTGAAGCTTTCTTT	CSVDGPGNTEAFF
TRBJ2-3	NA	TRBV4-1	few	TGCGCCAGCAGCCATTGGGGCACGGGCTTAAGCACAGATACGCAGTATTTT	CASSHWGTGLSTDTQYF
TRBJ2-7	TRBD1	TRBV7-9	NA	TGTGCCAGCAGCTTAGTAGGGACAGGGGATAACGAGCAGTACTTC	CASSLVGTGDNEQYF
TRBJ2-5	NA	TRBV7-9	NA	TGTGCCAGCAGCTTAGCACGCGGGGTGCAAGAGACCCAGTACTTC	CASSLARGVQETQYF
TRBJ2-5	TRBD2	TRBV7-2	NA	TGTGCCAGCAGCTTAGTGGCTAGCGGTGCAGAGACCCAGTACTTC	CASSLVASGAETQYF
TRBJ2-3	NA	TRBV29-1	NA	TGCAGCGTTGAAGGTGATAGCGCCGACACAGATACGCAGTATTTT	CSVEGDSADTDTQYF
TRBJ1-2	TRBD1	TRBV7-8	NA	TGTGCCAGCAGCTTGAGAGCCAGGGGGCAGGCGAATTATGGCTACACCTTC	CASSLRARGQANYGYTF
TRBJ1-4	NA	TRBV20-1	NA	TGCAGTGCTAGAGTCGGGTCAGGGTATGAAAAACTGTTTTTT	CSARVGSGYEKLFF
TRBJ1-2	NA	TRBV27	NA	TGTGCCAGCAGTAACCCGTTAGGCTATGGCCACACCTTC	CASSNPLGYGHTF
TRBJ2-7	TRBD1	TRBV25-1	NA	TGTGCCAGCAGTGGCCGGGACAGGGGTCCCTACGAGCAGTACTTC	CASSGRDRGPYEQYF
TRBJ1-5	NA	TRBV15	NA	TGTGCCACCAGCAGAGATAACGGAAGAAATCAGCCCCAGCATTTT	CATSRDNGRNQPQHF
TRBJ2-7	NA	TRBV4-3	NA	TGCGCCAGCAGCCAAGATTGGGGGCGGGGGCTAAACTACGAGCAGTACTTC	CASSQDWGRGLNYEQYF
TRBJ2-3	NA	TRBV6-1	NA	TGTGTCTCGAGGGACCATTCCACAGATACGCAGTATTTT	CVSRDHSTDTQYF
TRBJ1-1	NA	TRBV6-2/TRBV6-3	few	TGTGCCAGCATTCTTACCCCGATGAACACTGAAGCTTTCTTT	CASILTPMNTEAFF
TRBJ2-3	NA	TRBV27	many	TGTGCCAGCAGTCCAGAACTAGAAAGCACAGATACGCAGTATTTT	CASSPELESTDTQYF
TRBJ1-5	NA	TRBV5-1	once	TGCGCCAGCAGCTTCGGGTCCGATAGCAATCAGCCCCAGCATTTT	CASSFGSDSNQPQHF